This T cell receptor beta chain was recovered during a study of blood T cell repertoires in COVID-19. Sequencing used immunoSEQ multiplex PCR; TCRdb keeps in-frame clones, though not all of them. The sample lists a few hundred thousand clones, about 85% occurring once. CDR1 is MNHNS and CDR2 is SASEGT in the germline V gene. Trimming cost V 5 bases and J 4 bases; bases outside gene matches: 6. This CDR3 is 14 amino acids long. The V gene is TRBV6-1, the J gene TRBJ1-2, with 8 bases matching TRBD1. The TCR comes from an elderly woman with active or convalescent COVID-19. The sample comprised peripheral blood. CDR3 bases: TGTGCCAGCAGTCCTACACAGGGGGGCTATGGCTACACCTTC. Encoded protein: CASSPTQGGYGYTF.